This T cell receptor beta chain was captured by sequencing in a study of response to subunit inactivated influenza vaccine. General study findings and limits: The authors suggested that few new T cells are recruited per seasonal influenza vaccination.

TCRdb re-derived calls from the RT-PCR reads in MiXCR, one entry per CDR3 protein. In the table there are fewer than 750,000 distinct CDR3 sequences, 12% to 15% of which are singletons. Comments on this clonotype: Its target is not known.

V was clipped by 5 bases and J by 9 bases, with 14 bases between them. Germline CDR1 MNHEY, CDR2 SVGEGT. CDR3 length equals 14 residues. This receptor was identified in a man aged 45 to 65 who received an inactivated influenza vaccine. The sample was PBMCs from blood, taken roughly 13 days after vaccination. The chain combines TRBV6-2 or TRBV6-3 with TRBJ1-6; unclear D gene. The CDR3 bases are TGTGCCAGCAGTCGATCCGGGGAAAGTTCACCCCTCCACTTT. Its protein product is CASSRSGESSPLHF.